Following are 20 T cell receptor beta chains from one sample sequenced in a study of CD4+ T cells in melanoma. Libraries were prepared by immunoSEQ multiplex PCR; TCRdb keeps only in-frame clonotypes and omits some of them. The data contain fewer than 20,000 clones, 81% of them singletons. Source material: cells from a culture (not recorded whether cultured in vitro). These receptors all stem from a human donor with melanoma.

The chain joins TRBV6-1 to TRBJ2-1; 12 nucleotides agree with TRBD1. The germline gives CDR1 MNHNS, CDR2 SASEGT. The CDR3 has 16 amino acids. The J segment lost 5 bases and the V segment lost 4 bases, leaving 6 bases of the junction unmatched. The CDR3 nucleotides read TGTGCCAGCAGTGTTGGAGGGACAGGGGGCCACAATGAGCAGTTCTTC. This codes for CASSVGGTGGHNEQFF.

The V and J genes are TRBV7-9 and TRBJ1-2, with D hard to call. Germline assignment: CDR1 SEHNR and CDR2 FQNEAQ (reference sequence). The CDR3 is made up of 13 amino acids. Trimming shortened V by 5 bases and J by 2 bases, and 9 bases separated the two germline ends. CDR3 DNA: TGTGCCAGCAGCAAGGACGGGAACTATGGCTACACCTTC. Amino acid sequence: CASSKDGNYGYTF.

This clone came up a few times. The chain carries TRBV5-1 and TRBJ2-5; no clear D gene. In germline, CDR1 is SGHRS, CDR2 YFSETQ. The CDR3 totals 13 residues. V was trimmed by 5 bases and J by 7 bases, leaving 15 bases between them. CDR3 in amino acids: CASRREQDVTQYF. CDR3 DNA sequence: TGCGCCAGCAGACGTGAGCAGGACGTGACCCAGTACTTC.

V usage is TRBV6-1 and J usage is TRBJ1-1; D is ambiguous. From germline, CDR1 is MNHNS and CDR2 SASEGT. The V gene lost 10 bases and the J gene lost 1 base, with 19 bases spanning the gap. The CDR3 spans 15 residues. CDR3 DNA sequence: TGTGCCAACTCTGCCAGAGGAACAGAGAACACTGAAGCTTTCTTT. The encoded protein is CANSARGTENTEAFF.

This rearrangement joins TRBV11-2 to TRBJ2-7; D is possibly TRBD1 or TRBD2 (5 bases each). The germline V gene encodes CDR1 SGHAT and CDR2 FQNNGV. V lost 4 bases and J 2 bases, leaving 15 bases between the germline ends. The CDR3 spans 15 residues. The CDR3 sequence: CASSYDRDAAYEQYF. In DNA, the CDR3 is TGTGCCAGCAGCTACGACCGGGACGCCGCCTACGAGCAGTACTTC.

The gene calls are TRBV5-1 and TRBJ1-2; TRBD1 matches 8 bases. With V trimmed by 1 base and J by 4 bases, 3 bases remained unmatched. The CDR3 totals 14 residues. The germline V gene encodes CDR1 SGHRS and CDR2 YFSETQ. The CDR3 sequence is CASSLRTGSYGYTF. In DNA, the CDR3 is TGCGCCAGCAGCTTGCGGACAGGGTCCTATGGCTACACCTTC.

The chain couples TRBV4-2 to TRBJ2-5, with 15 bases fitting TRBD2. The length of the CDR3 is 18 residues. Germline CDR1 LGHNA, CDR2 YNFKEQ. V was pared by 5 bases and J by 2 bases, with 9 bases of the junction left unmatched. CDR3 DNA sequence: TGTGCCAGCAGCGAAGGGACTAGCGGGGGGACAGGGCAAGAGACCCAGTACTTC. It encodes CASSEGTSGGTGQETQYF.

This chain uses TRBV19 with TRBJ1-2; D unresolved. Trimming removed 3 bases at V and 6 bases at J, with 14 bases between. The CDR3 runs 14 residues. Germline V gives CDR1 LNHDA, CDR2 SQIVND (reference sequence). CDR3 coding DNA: TGTGCCAGTAGTATTCAAGGACTTAGCAATGGCTACACCTTC. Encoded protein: CASSIQGLSNGYTF.

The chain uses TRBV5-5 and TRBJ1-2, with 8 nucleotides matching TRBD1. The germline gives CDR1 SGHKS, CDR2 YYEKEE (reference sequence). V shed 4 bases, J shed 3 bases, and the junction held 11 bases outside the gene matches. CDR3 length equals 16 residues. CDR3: CASSPYAETGDYGYTF. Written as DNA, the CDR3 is TGTGCCAGCAGCCCCTACGCCGAGACAGGGGACTATGGCTACACCTTC.

The DNA for the CDR3 is TGTGCCAGCAGCTCCAGACAGGGAAAATATGGCTACACCTTC. It yields the protein CASSSRQGKYGYTF. This chain joins TRBV7-9 and TRBJ1-2, with TRBD1 matching 7 bases. This CDR3 comprises 14 residues. V was clipped by 4 bases and J by 5 bases; unmatched bases: 7. CDR1 and CDR2 from the germline V gene are SEHNR and FQNEAQ (reference sequence).

The CDR3 is CASSLEQGEIYEQYF. The CDR3 DNA is TGTGCCAGCAGCTTAGAGCAGGGGGAGATCTACGAGCAGTACTTC. The rearrangement links TRBV7-9 to TRBJ2-7, with 7 nucleotides matching TRBD1. V was pared by 1 base and J by 3 bases, with 6 bases of the junction left unmatched. CDR3 length: 15 residues. The germline gives CDR1 SEHNR, CDR2 FQNEAQ (reference sequence).

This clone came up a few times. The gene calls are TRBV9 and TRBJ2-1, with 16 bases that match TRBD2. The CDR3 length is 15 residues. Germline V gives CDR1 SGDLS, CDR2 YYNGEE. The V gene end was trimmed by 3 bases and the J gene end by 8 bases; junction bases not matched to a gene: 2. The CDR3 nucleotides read TGTGCCAGCAGCGGCGGGACTAGCGGGGGGGATGAGCAGTTCTTC. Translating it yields CASSGGTSGGDEQFF.

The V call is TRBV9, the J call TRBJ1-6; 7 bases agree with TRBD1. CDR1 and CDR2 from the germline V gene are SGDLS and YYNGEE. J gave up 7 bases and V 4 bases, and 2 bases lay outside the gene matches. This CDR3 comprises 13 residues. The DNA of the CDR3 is TGTGCCAGCAGCTTGACAGGGAATTCACCCCTCCACTTT. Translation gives CASSLTGNSPLHF.

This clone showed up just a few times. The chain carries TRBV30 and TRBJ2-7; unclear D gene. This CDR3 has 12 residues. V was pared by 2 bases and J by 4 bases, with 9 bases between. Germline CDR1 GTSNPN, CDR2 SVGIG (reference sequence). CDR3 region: CAWSSGLYEQYF. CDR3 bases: TGTGCCTGGAGTTCGGGTCTTTACGAGCAGTACTTC.

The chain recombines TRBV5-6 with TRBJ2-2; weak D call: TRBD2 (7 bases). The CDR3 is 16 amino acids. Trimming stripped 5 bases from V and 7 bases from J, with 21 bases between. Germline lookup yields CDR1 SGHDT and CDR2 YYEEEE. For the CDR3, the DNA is TGTGCCAGCAGACCCAAGGAGGGGGGGCGAGGCGGGGAGCTGTTTTTT. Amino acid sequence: CASRPKEGGRGGELFF.

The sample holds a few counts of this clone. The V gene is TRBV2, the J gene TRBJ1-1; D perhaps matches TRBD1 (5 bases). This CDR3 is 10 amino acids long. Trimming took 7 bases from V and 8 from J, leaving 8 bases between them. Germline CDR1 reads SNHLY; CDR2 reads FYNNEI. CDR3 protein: CASNRREAFF. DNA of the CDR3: TGTGCCAGCAACAGGAGAGAAGCTTTCTTT.

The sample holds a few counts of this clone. The CDR3 nucleotides read TGTGCCAGCAGTTTAGCGCAGGCACCCTACGAGCAGTACTTC. As protein: CASSLAQAPYEQYF. This chain links TRBV28 with TRBJ2-7; D gene unclear. Trimming took 2 bases from V and 2 from J, leaving 10 bases between them. CDR1 and CDR2 from the germline V gene are MDHEN and SYDVKM. The CDR3 consists of 14 residues.

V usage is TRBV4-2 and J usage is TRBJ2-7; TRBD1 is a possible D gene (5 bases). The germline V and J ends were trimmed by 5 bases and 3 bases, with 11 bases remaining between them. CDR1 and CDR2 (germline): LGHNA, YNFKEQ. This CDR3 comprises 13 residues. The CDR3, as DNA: TGTGCCAGCAGCTCCAGGGTGGGCTACGAGCAGTACTTC. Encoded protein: CASSSRVGYEQYF.

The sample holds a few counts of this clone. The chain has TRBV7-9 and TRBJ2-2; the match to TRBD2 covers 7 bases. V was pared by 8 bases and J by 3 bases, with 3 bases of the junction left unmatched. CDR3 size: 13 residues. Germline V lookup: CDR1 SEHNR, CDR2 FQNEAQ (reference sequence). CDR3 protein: CASSRGDTGELFF. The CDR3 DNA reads TGTGCCAGCTCCCGGGGGGACACCGGGGAGCTGTTTTTT.

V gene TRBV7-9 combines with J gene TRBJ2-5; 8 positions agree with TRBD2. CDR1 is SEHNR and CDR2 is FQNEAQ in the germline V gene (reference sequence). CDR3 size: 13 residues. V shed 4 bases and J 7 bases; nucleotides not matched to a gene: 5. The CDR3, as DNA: TGTGCCAGCAGCTCGACGGGACTAGGGACCCAGTACTTC. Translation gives CASSSTGLGTQYF. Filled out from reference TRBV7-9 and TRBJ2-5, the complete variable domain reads DTGVSQNPRHKITKRGQNVTFRCDPISEHNRLYWYRQTLGQGPEFLTYFQNEAQLEKSRLLSDRFSAERPKGSFSTLEIQRTEQGDSAMYLCASSSTGLGTQYFGPGTRLLVL.